This T cell receptor beta chain originates from a study of T-cell reconstitution after alpha-beta-depleted transplantation in children. Germline lookup yields CDR1 SGDLS and CDR2 YYNGEE. The trim removed 1 base at V and 3 bases at J, leaving 5 bases unmatched. The CDR3 sequence is 16 residues long. This clonotype was seen a handful of times. Researchers prepared the TCRbeta library using unique molecular identifiers, the study reports. TCRdb re-called the PCR reads with MiXCR, one entry per CDR3 protein. The sample shows approximately 490,000 distinct CDR3 sequences, under 15% of them seen only once. This specimen consisted of PBMCs from the stem cell graft donor, obtained from the stem cell graft. V usage is TRBV9 and J usage is TRBJ2-1; 9 bases line up with TRBD2. The receptor comes from a human donor who donated a stem cell graft to a child with combined immunodeficiency. CDR3 region: CASSVLAGVRYNEQFF. The DNA for the CDR3 is TGTGCCAGCAGCGTATTAGCGGGGGTGCGCTACAATGAGCAGTTCTTC.